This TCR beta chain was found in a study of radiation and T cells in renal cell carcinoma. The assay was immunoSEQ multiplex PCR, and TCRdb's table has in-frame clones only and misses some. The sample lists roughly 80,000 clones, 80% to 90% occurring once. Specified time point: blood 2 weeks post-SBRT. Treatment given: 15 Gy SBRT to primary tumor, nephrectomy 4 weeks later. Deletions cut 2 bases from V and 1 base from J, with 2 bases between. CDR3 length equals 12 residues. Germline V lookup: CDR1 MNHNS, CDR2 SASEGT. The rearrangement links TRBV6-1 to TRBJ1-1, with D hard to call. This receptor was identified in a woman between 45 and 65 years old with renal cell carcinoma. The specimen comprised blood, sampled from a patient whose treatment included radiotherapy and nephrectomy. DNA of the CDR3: TGTGCCAGCAGTGAAAAGAACACTGAAGCTTTCTTT. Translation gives CASSEKNTEAFF.